This is a list of T cell receptor beta chains from one sample in a study of blood T cell repertoires in COVID-19. Data came from immunoSEQ multiplex PCR; TCRdb stores just in-frame clones and leaves some out. The sample lists roughly 250,000 clones; around 88% were seen once. The sequenced sample was PBMCs or T cells enriched from blood (not recorded which). The source is a woman in her forties with acute COVID-19. Each CDR3 is given with its conserved first and last residue. Fields, in order: J gene, V gene, CDR3 protein.

>TRBJ1-2|TRBV24-1
CATSDPAGGDGYTF
>TRBJ2-2|TRBV28
CASRRQGTGELFF
>TRBJ2-1|TRBV7-2
CASSGPSGRALDEQFF
>TRBJ2-7|TRBV15
CATSRDLGAGRDSYEQYF
>TRBJ1-2|TRBV6-5
CASSPGGRSGYTF
>TRBJ1-1|TRBV12-5
CASGSTANTEAFF
>TRBJ2-7|TRBV11-2
CASSPRTRTYEQYF
>TRBJ1-1|TRBV4-1
CASSQNRGLYTEAFF
>TRBJ2-3|TRBV2
CASSERADTQYF
>TRBJ2-1|TRBV5-6
CASSPTGGPYNEQFF
>TRBJ2-2|TRBV28
CASRTTGQGLTGELFF
>TRBJ2-5|TRBV27
CASRPTGPETQYF
>TRBJ1-3|TRBV27
CASSRTAGNTIYF
>TRBJ1-2|TRBV24-1
CATSENSEKLGYTF
>TRBJ1-2|TRBV19
CASSRQGVPLGYGYTF
>TRBJ1-1|TRBV9
CASSAQGPEAFF
>TRBJ2-3|TRBV11-2
CASSFFPSGPGSTDTQYF
>TRBJ1-1|TRBV30
CAWSVLSEAFF
>TRBJ2-5|TRBV24-1
CATSDPQETQYF
>TRBJ1-1|TRBV28
CASRKNGAKGAFF
>TRBJ2-1|TRBV2
CASSDPGLAASYNEQFF
>TRBJ1-1|TRBV27
CASSLNWAERAFF
>TRBJ1-2|TRBV9
CASSVAPGGYGYTF
>TRBJ2-3|TRBV29-1
CSVERLAGGRDTQYF
>TRBJ1-1|TRBV12-5
CASQADGPTGTEAFF
>TRBJ1-2|TRBV12-2
CASRPGQTNRSYTF
>TRBJ1-2|TRBV5-4
CASSLAEDGYTF
>TRBJ1-2|TRBV28
CASRDRGRPNYGYTF
>TRBJ1-1|TRBV7-9
CASSSFRTGVTEAFF